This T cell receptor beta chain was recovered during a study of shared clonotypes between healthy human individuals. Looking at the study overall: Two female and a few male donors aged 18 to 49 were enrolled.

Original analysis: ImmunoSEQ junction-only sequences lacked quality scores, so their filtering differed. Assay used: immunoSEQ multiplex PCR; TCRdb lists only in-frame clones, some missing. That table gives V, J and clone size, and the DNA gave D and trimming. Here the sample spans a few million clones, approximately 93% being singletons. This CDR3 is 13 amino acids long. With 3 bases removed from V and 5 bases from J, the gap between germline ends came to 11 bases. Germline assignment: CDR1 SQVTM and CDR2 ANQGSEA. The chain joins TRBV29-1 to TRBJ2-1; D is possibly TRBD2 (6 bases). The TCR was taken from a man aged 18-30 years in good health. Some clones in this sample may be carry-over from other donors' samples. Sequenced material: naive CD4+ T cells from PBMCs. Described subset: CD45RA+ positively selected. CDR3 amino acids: CSVDGDSDNEQFF. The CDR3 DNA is TGCAGCGTTGACGGGGACTCGGACAATGAGCAGTTCTTC.